A selection of T cell receptor beta chains follows, all from one sample in a study of cytomegalovirus exposure and HLA in healthy donors. Clones were sequenced by immunoSEQ multiplex PCR, and TCRdb holds only the in-frame ones, with some missing. The table shows about 120,000 clones, with 77% occurring only once. Sequencing was carried out using PBMCs. The receptors stem from a human donor in good health. The CDR3 runs from the conserved cysteine through the conserved F or W. The D gene is left open where the match is weak. Size is omitted from some rows. Given values are once, few, many or a class for expanded clones.

j_call | v_call | d_call | clone_size | cdr3_aa | cdr3_nt
TRBJ2-2 | TRBV28 | TRBD2 | NA | CASSLTSGKGGTGELFF | TGTGCCAGCAGCCTGACTAGCGGGAAAGGTGGCACCGGGGAGCTGTTTTTT
TRBJ1-2 | TRBV5-4 | TRBD1 | NA | CASSLPGQGAQLYGYTF | TGTGCCAGCAGCTTGCCGGGACAGGGGGCCCAGCTATATGGCTACACCTTC
TRBJ2-3 | TRBV7-7 | NA | NA | CASSLLMGPADTQYF | TGTGCTAGCAGCTTATTGATGGGGCCGGCAGATACGCAGTATTTT
TRBJ2-5 | TRBV23-1 | NA | NA | CASSQWYLSTQETQYF | TGCGCCAGCAGTCAATGGTACCTCTCCACTCAAGAGACCCAGTACTTC
TRBJ1-1 | TRBV6-5 | TRBD1 | NA | CASSYHGTGGNTEAFF | TGTGCCAGCAGTTACCATGGGACAGGGGGAAACACTGAAGCTTTCTTT
TRBJ2-3 | TRBV5-1 | TRBD2 | NA | CASSKPPGLAGGLVTDTQYF | TGCGCCAGCAGCAAACCCCCGGGACTAGCGGGAGGGCTCGTCACAGATACGCAGTATTTT
TRBJ2-1 | TRBV4-1 | NA | NA | CASSRGGSSYNEQFF | TGCGCCAGCAGCCGCGGGGGCAGCTCCTACAATGAGCAGTTCTTC
TRBJ1-4 | TRBV19 | TRBD1 | NA | CASSIASGGRYEKLFF | TGTGCCAGTAGTATCGCCTCAGGGGGCAGGTATGAAAAACTGTTTTTT
TRBJ2-1 | TRBV11-2 | NA | NA | CASSAPSGLTYNEQFF | TGTGCCAGCAGCGCCCCCAGCGGGCTAACCTACAATGAGCAGTTCTTC
TRBJ2-1 | TRBV15 | TRBD2 | NA | CATSGYPGGLNEQFF | TGTGCCACCAGTGGTTATCCGGGGGGGCTCAATGAGCAGTTCTTC
TRBJ2-1 | TRBV4-2 | NA | NA | CASSQEAAINEQFF | TGTGCCAGCAGCCAAGAAGCGGCCATCAATGAGCAGTTCTTC
TRBJ1-1 | TRBV29-1 | TRBD1 | NA | CSVRLQGSNTEAFF | TGCAGCGTTCGCTTACAGGGGTCGAACACTGAAGCTTTCTTT
TRBJ1-2 | TRBV7-8 | TRBD1 | NA | CASSLGTGGGYTF | TGTGCCAGCAGCTTAGGGACAGGAGGTGGCTACACCTTC
TRBJ1-2 | TRBV6-1 | NA | once | CASSENRNYGYTF | TGTGCCAGCAGTGAAAACAGAAACTATGGCTACACCTTC
TRBJ1-4 | TRBV21-1 | NA | NA | CASSKTPDSWVF | TGTGCCAGCAGCAAAACACCGGACTCCTGGGTTTTT
TRBJ2-3 | TRBV19 | TRBD2 | NA | CASSSASGSGDTQYF | TGTGCCAGTAGTTCGGCTAGCGGGAGTGGAGATACGCAGTATTTT
TRBJ2-3 | TRBV7-3 | TRBD2 | NA | CASSLASGSTDTQYF | TGTGCCAGCAGCTTAGCTAGCGGGAGCACAGATACGCAGTATTTT
TRBJ1-2 | TRBV19 | NA | NA | CASSRIPPGFYGYTF | TGTGCCAGTAGTAGGATCCCCCCGGGTTTCTATGGCTACACCTTC
TRBJ1-3 | TRBV11-3 | NA | NA | CASSFGDAGFSGNTIYF | TGTGCCAGCAGCTTTGGAGACGCGGGATTCTCTGGAAACACCATATATTTT
TRBJ1-1 | TRBV16 | TRBD1 | NA | CASSLYPPGTANTEAFF | TGTGCCAGCAGCCTTTACCCCCCCGGGACAGCTAACACTGAAGCTTTCTTT
TRBJ2-7 | TRBV10-3 | NA | once | CAISADSSSYEQYF | TGTGCCATCAGTGCCGACTCGAGCTCCTACGAGCAGTACTTC
TRBJ2-7 | TRBV28 | TRBD1 | NA | CASSPWGTGSYEQYF | TGTGCCAGCAGTCCGTGGGGGACAGGTTCCTACGAGCAGTACTTC
TRBJ2-3 | TRBV28 | TRBD2 | few | CASSSGTSGRYTDTQYF | TGTGCCAGCAGTTCCGGGACTAGCGGGAGATACACAGATACGCAGTATTTT
TRBJ1-6 | TRBV2 | NA | NA | CASSRNRDSPLHF | TGTGCCAGCAGCCGAAACAGGGATTCACCCCTCCACTTT
TRBJ1-1 | TRBV20-1 | TRBD1 | NA | CSAGGQRQIF | TGCAGTGCTGGGGGACAGCGACAAATCTTT
TRBJ1-5 | TRBV28 | TRBD1 | NA | CASRRYLLQGGPSNQPQHF | TGTGCCAGCAGACGCTATCTACTACAGGGGGGCCCAAGCAATCAGCCCCAGCATTTT
TRBJ1-2 | TRBV7-3 | TRBD1 | NA | CASSLSAGGGYTF | TGTGCCAGCAGCTTATCGGCAGGGGGCGGCTACACCTTC
TRBJ1-1 | TRBV7-6 | NA | NA | CASSLTGGGSTEAFF | TGTGCCAGCAGTCTTACCGGTGGGGGGAGCACTGAAGCTTTCTTT
TRBJ2-4 | TRBV6-5 | TRBD1 | NA | CASSYGTAKNIQYF | TGTGCCAGCAGTTACGGGACAGCGAAAAACATTCAGTACTTC
TRBJ2-1 | TRBV7-6 | NA | NA | CASSLAGAHNEQFF | TGTGCCAGCAGCTTAGCGGGAGCGCACAATGAGCAGTTCTTC
TRBJ2-7 | TRBV19 | NA | NA | CASSLQGSYEQYF | TGTGCCAGTAGTCTTCAGGGGTCTTACGAGCAGTACTTC
TRBJ2-2 | TRBV5-1 | NA | NA | CASSFQGGEPGELFF | TGCGCCAGCAGCTTTCAAGGGGGGGAGCCCGGGGAGCTGTTTTTT
TRBJ1-1 | TRBV6-6 | NA | NA | CASIPREGTEAFF | TGTGCCAGCATACCAAGGGAGGGCACTGAAGCTTTCTTT
TRBJ1-2 | TRBV7-9 | NA | NA | CASSLDRYGYTF | TGTGCCAGCAGCTTAGACAGATACGGCTACACCTTC
TRBJ1-2 | TRBV11-2 | NA | few | CASSLSDTVYGYTF | TGTGCCAGCAGCCTCTCGGACACGGTCTATGGCTACACCTTC
TRBJ2-3 | TRBV5-1 | TRBD2 | NA | CASSLRGRLAGEVTDTQYF | TGCGCCAGCAGCTTAAGGGGGCGACTAGCGGGGGAGGTCACAGATACGCAGTATTTT
TRBJ2-3 | TRBV28 | NA | once | CATTGTDTQYF | TGTGCCACCACGGGGACAGATACGCAGTATTTT
TRBJ2-7 | TRBV20-1 | NA | NA | CSAPLLYEQYF | TGCAGTGCCCCCCTCCTATACGAGCAGTACTTC
TRBJ2-5 | TRBV9 | TRBD1 | NA | CASSSPGTGGAVGETQYF | TGTGCCAGCAGCTCTCCAGGGACAGGGGGCGCAGTCGGAGAGACCCAGTACTTC
TRBJ1-1 | TRBV13 | NA | few | CASAVQGVAFF | TGTGCCAGCGCCGTACAGGGCGTAGCTTTCTTT
TRBJ2-2 | TRBV5-1 | TRBD1 | NA | CASSNSGTGGSSGELFF | TGCGCCAGCAGCAATTCCGGGACAGGGGGCTCGTCTGGGGAGCTGTTTTTT
TRBJ2-7 | TRBV7-9 | NA | NA | CASSLQGSTYEQYF | TGTGCCAGCAGCTTACAGGGGAGTACCTACGAGCAGTACTTC
TRBJ2-7 | TRBV19 | TRBD2 | few | CASSRAGVYEQYF | TGTGCCAGTAGTCGGGCGGGAGTCTACGAGCAGTACTTC
TRBJ2-2 | TRBV11-3 | TRBD2 | few | CASSARTGGSTGELFF | TGTGCCAGCAGCGCGAGAACGGGCGGGAGCACCGGGGAGCTGTTTTTT
TRBJ1-1 | TRBV5-1 | TRBD1 | NA | CASAKNRGLVKNTEAFF | TGCGCCAGCGCGAAAAACAGGGGGTTGGTCAAGAACACTGAAGCTTTCTTT
TRBJ2-1 | TRBV12-5 | TRBD1 | NA | CASGLVAGTGAREQFF | TGTGCTAGTGGTTTGGTAGCTGGGACAGGGGCACGGGAGCAGTTCTTC
TRBJ2-7 | TRBV10-1 | TRBD1 | once | CASSESRIGSGQGVYEQYF | TGCGCCAGCAGTGAGTCGAGAATCGGCTCCGGACAGGGGGTCTACGAGCAGTACTTC
TRBJ2-7 | TRBV19 | NA | NA | CASSLRTMGSYEQYF | TGTGCCAGTAGTCTAAGGACTATGGGCTCCTACGAGCAGTACTTC
TRBJ2-3 | TRBV11-1 | NA | NA | CASSLPVGTQYF | TGTGCCAGCAGCTTACCAGTTGGTACGCAGTATTTT
TRBJ1-6 | TRBV5-1 | NA | once | CASSQGSNSPLHF | TGCGCCAGCAGCCAGGGATCTAATTCACCCCTCCACTTT
TRBJ2-7 | TRBV2 | TRBD2 | NA | CASRGGSYEQYF | TGTGCCAGCAGGGGGGGGTCCTACGAGCAGTACTTC